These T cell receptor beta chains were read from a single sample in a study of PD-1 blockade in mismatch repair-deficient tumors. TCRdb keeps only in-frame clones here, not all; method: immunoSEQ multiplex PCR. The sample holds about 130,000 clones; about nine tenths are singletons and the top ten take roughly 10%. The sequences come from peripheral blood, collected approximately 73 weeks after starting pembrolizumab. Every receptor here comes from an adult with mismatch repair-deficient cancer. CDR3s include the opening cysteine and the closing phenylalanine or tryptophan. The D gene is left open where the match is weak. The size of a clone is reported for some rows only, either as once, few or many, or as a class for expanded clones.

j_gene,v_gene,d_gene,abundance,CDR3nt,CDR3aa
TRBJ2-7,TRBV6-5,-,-,TGTGCCAGCAGTTACGCTCCCAGCTACGAGCAGTACTTC,CASSYAPSYEQYF
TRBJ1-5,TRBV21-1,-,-,TGTGCCAGCAACCCAGGTGAGGGGACAGTACCCTGTCAGCCCCAGCATTTT,CASNPGEGTVPCQPQHF
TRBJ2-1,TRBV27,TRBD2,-,TGTGCCAGCAGTTGGGTAGCGGGAGGTTATAATGAGCAGTTCTTC,CASSWVAGGYNEQFF
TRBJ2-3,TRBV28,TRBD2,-,TGTGCCAGCAGCCCCAAGCGGGATGATCCTAGCACAGATACGCAGTATTTT,CASSPKRDDPSTDTQYF
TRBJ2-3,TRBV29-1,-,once,TGCAGCGTTGAAGCCGGAGGGACATACTTCGCGAGGGATACGCAGTATTTT,CSVEAGGTYFARDTQYF
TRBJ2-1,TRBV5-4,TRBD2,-,TGTGCCAGCAGCATACGGGAGGGGAGCTCCTACAATGAGCAGTTCTTC,CASSIREGSSYNEQFF
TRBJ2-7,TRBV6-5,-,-,TGTGCCAGCAGTTACGCCACAAACTACGAGCAGTACTTC,CASSYATNYEQYF
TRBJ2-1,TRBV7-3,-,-,TGTGCCAGCAGCTTACAGGGCGGAATAAACAATGAGCAGTTCTTC,CASSLQGGINNEQFF
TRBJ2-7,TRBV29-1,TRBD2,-,TGCAGCGTTACTAGCGTCGCCTACGAGCAGTACTTC,CSVTSVAYEQYF
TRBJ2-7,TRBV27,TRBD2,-,TGTGCCAGCAGTGGCGGGAGGGCCTTCTATACTAGCGAGCAGTACTTC,CASSGGRAFYTSEQYF
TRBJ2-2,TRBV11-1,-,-,TGTGCCAGCAGCTTAGCTGGCTCCAACGGGGAGCTGTTTTTT,CASSLAGSNGELFF
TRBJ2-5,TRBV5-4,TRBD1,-,TGTGCCAGCAGCTTTCAGGGGGTCCTAGAGACCCAGTACTTC,CASSFQGVLETQYF
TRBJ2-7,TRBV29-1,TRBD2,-,TGCAGCGTTGCTGGGGCAGATCGGAGTAGCGGGAGGGCCCGTTCCCTATACGAGCAGTACTTC,CSVAGADRSSGRARSLYEQYF
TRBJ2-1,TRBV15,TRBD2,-,TGTGCCACCAGCAGAGATTATGCTAGCGGGAGTTTGTGGCAGTTCTTC,CATSRDYASGSLWQFF
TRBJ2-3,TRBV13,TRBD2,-,TGTGCCAGCAGTCCAAGACTAGCGAGCACAGATACGCAGTATTTT,CASSPRLASTDTQYF
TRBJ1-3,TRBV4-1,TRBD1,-,TGCGCCAGCAGCCAAGAGACAGGGTCTGGATCTGGAAACACCATATATTTT,CASSQETGSGSGNTIYF
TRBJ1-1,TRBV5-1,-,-,TGCGCCAGCAGCTTACACAGGGCGCCGAACACTGAAGCTTTCTTT,CASSLHRAPNTEAFF
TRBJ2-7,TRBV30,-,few,TGTGCCTGGGGACACTACTACGAGCAGTACTTC,CAWGHYYEQYF
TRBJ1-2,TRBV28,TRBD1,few,TGTGCCAGCAGTGCCGGGACAGTGGGACTATATGGCTACACCTTC,CASSAGTVGLYGYTF
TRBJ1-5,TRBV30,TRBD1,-,TGTGCCTGGATGACAGGGGTGAATCAGCCCCAGCATTTT,CAWMTGVNQPQHF
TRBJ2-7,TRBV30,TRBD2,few,TGTGCCTGGAACCGGCTAGCGGGGAAGATCTCCTACGAGCAGTACTTC,CAWNRLAGKISYEQYF
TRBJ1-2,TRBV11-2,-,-,TGTGCCAGCAGCTTAGATGGGTATCGGTATGGCTACACCTTC,CASSLDGYRYGYTF
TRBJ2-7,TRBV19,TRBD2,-,TGTGCCAGTAGATTAACTAGCGGGAGTGGTTACGAGCAGTACTTC,CASRLTSGSGYEQYF
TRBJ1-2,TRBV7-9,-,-,TGTGCCAGCAGCTTAGGGTTGGGGGAGAGCTACACCTTC,CASSLGLGESYTF
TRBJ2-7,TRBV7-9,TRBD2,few,TGTGCCAGCAGCTTAGGTGGTAGCGGGGGAACCTACGAGCAGTACTTC,CASSLGGSGGTYEQYF
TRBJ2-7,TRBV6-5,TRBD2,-,TGTGCCAGCAGGCGCCTAGCGGACTCCTACGAGCAGTACTTC,CASRRLADSYEQYF
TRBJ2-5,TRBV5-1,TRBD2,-,TGCGCCAGCAGCCAAACGCCTCCTCGACTAGCGGGAGGGCCGGAGACCCAGTACTTC,CASSQTPPRLAGGPETQYF
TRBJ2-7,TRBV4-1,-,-,TGCGCCAGCAGCCAAGAGAGCGCCAGCTCCTACGAGCAGTACTTC,CASSQESASSYEQYF
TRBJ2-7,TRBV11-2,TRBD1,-,TGTGCCAGCAGCATTGGGACAGGGGGCACGTACGAGCAGTACTTC,CASSIGTGGTYEQYF
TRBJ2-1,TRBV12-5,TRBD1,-,TGTGCTAGTAGACAGGGGGCGAACAATGAGCAGTTCTTC,CASRQGANNEQFF
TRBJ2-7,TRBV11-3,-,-,TGTGCCAGCAGCTTTGGGGGGGGCCGCGAGCAGTACTTC,CASSFGGGREQYF
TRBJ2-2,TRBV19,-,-,TGTGCCAGTAGTATAGGGGGGTACGGGGAGCTGTTTTTT,CASSIGGYGELFF
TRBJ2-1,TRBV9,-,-,TGTGCCAGCAGTGGCGACCAGACCTACAATGAGCAGTTCTTC,CASSGDQTYNEQFF
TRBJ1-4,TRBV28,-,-,TGTGCCAGCAGTTTATACGACGAGGATGAAAAACTGTTTTTT,CASSLYDEDEKLFF
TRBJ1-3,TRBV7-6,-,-,TGTGCCAGCAGCTTAGGGACCGGGGGTGGAAACACCATATATTTT,CASSLGTGGGNTIYF
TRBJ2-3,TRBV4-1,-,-,TGCGCCAGCAGCCAGGACAAAAGCACAGATACGCAGTATTTT,CASSQDKSTDTQYF
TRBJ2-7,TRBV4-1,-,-,TGCGCCAGCAGCCAAGAAGTGGGAGGTCGCGAGCAGTACTTC,CASSQEVGGREQYF
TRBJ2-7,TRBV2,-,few,TGTGCCAGCAGGGGGAGTAGCGCATACACCTACGAGCAGTACTTC,CASRGSSAYTYEQYF
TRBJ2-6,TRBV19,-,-,TGTGCCAGTAGTCCCGGACACCACTCTGGGGCCAACGTCCTGACTTTC,CASSPGHHSGANVLTF
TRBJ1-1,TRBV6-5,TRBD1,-,TGTGCCAGCAGTTACTCTACAGGGGCCTGGACTGAAGCTTTCTTT,CASSYSTGAWTEAFF
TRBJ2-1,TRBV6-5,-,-,TGTGCCAGCAGTTACTCGGGGACCTCCGGCGAGCAGTTCTTC,CASSYSGTSGEQFF
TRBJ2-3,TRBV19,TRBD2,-,TGTGCCAGTAGTATGGCGCTAGCGGGATGGTCAGATACGCAGTATTTT,CASSMALAGWSDTQYF
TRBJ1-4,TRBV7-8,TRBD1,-,TGTGCCAGCAGCGGAAGACAGGGACGAACTAATGAAAAACTGTTTTTT,CASSGRQGRTNEKLFF
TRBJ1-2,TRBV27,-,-,TGTGCCAGCAGTTTGGTGGGGAATAACTATGGCTACACCTTC,CASSLVGNNYGYTF
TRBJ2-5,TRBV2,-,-,TGTGCCAGCAGTGTGTTAGGAGGTGGCCGCCAAGAGACCCAGTACTTC,CASSVLGGGRQETQYF
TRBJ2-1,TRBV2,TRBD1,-,TGTGCCAGCGAATGGGGTGCAGGGGGTCCTCACTCCTACAATGAGCAGTTCTTC,CASEWGAGGPHSYNEQFF
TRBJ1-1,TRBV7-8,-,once,TGTGCCAGCAGCTTAGCGGGCAGGGGAGACACTGAAGCTTTCTTT,CASSLAGRGDTEAFF
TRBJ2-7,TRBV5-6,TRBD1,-,TGTGCCAGCAGCTTGCTCGGACAGGGAACCGCCTACGAGCAGTACTTC,CASSLLGQGTAYEQYF
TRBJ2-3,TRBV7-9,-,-,TGTGCCAGCAGCCCCAGGGGCTTTAGCACAGATACGCAGTATTTT,CASSPRGFSTDTQYF
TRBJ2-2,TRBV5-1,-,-,TGCGCCAGCAGCCCGACTAGGGGTGGGGCCGGGGAGCTGTTTTTT,CASSPTRGGAGELFF